This TCR beta chain was recorded in a study of chemoradiotherapy in HPV16-positive cancers. Across the whole study: Candidate HPV-specific T-cell clones and common TCR motifs came from functional assays in a couple of HPV16-positive patients. Findings and limits, study-wide: Candidate HPV-specific clones and E7-related TCR motifs grew in tumor during treatment.

The method was immunoSEQ multiplex PCR; TCRdb's version includes in-frame clones alone and lacks a portion of them. The table has over 10,000 clones, 86% seen once. As concerns this clone: The antigen is undetermined.

Germline V gene sequence: CDR1 PRHDT, CDR2 FYEKMQ (reference sequence). The length of the CDR3 is 15 residues. Germline trimming cut 0 bases from V and 4 bases from J; bases unmatched to any gene: 3. Repeated repertoire sampling spanned the course of chemoradiotherapy. Sequencing was performed on blood, taken from a patient who underwent chemoradiotherapy. This chain joins TRBV13 and TRBJ2-7, with TRBD2 matching 10 bases. The receptor comes from a human donor with HPV-associated anogenital cancer. The CDR3 nucleotides are TGTGCCAGCAGCTTAGGAGCGGGGGGGCAGTACGAGCAGTACTTC. Its translation is CASSLGAGGQYEQYF. The full variable domain, its missing parts supplied by reference TRBV13 and TRBJ2-7, is AAGVIQSPRHLIKEKRETATLKCYPIPRHDTVYWYQQGPGQDPQFLISFYEKMQSDKGSIPDRFSAQQFSDYHSELNMSSLELGDSALYFCASSLGAGGQYEQYFGPGTRLTVT.